The 29 T cell receptor beta chains below come from one sample, sequenced in a study of cytomegalovirus exposure and HLA in healthy donors. PCR employed 60 Vbeta and 13 Jbeta primers. The assay was immunoSEQ multiplex PCR, and TCRdb's table has in-frame clones only and misses some. Among 150,000 to 200,000 clones listed, around 84% were seen once. Material: PBMCs. The receptors originated from a woman aged 18-29 years in good health and CMV-seronegative.

The chain joins TRBV7-9 to TRBJ1-3; 7 positions agree with TRBD1. There are 17 residues in the CDR3. Trimming at V came to 5 bases and at J to 5 bases, leaving 15 bases not matched to a gene. The V gene's germline CDR1 is SEHNR and CDR2 FQNEAQ (reference sequence). The CDR3 region has the DNA TGTGCCAGCAGCCATTTAGAGAACAGGGGTCGACGAAACACCATATATTTT. This codes for CASSHLENRGRRNTIYF.

CDR3 sequence: CASSVLPRGEYNEQFF. The CDR3 DNA reads TGTGCCAGCAGCGTCCTCCCCCGGGGGGAGTACAATGAGCAGTTCTTC. The chain is built from TRBV9 and TRBJ2-1, with TRBD2 matching over 7 bases. This CDR3 has 16 residues. With 2 bases clipped from V and 4 bases from J, the junction kept 9 bases outside the gene matches. Germline-derived CDR1 and CDR2 are SGDLS and YYNGEE.

The chain uses TRBV28 and TRBJ2-7, with D possibly being TRBD2 (6 bases). The germline V gene encodes CDR1 MDHEN and CDR2 SYDVKM. The CDR3 contains 13 residues. The V end was cut by 4 bases, the J end by 5 bases, with 12 bases between. The CDR3 DNA sequence: TGTGCCAGCAGTTCTGCGGGGAAGAACGAGCAGTACGTC. Its translation: CASSSAGKNEQYV.

A single count supports this clone. The V and J genes are TRBV7-2 and TRBJ1-6; TRBD1 aligns across 7 bases. Trimming took 6 bases from V and 6 from J; bases not matched to a gene: 5. The germline gives CDR1 SGHTA, CDR2 FQGNSA. The CDR3 runs 14 residues. CDR3 nucleotides: TGTGCCAGCAGAAGACGGGACAGTAATTCACCCCTCCACTTT. This codes for CASRRRDSNSPLHF.

In this sample, this clone turned up a few times. The rearrangement uses TRBV6-6 and TRBJ1-5; 7 positions agree with TRBD1. Germline loops: CDR1 MNHNY, CDR2 SVGAGI (reference sequence). The CDR3 runs 14 residues. The V and J ends lost 6 bases and 3 bases, in that order; junction bases with no gene match: 5. Written as DNA, the CDR3 is TGTGCCAGCAGCCGGGACAGCACCAATCAGCCCCAGCATTTT. Encoded protein: CASSRDSTNQPQHF.

The J gene is TRBJ2-3, the V gene TRBV4-2; the match to TRBD2 covers 7 bases. Germline-derived CDR1 and CDR2 are LGHNA and YNFKEQ. CDR3 length equals 15 residues. The junction had 7 bases not matched to a gene; V was cut back by 0 bases and J by 7 bases. The CDR3 sequence is CASSQEGSGPYTQYF. In DNA, the CDR3 is TGTGCCAGCAGCCAAGAAGGTAGCGGGCCCTATACGCAGTATTTT.

The chain couples TRBV2 to TRBJ2-3; 9 bases align to TRBD2. The CDR3 length is 13 residues. Germline CDR1 and CDR2: SNHLY and FYNNEI. V was pared by 6 bases and J by 5 bases, with 3 bases of the junction left unmatched. The CDR3 sequence: CASSEREEDTQYF. The DNA of the CDR3 is TGTGCCAGCAGCGAGCGGGAGGAAGATACGCAGTATTTT. Together with reference TRBV2 and TRBJ2-3, the CDR3 gives the full variable domain: EPEVTQTPSHQVTQMGQEVILRCVPISNHLYFYWYRQILGQKVEFLVSFYNNEISEKSEIFDDQFSVERPDGSNFTLKIRSTKLEDSAMYFCASSEREEDTQYFGPGTRLTVL.

V gene TRBV27 combines with J gene TRBJ2-5; 10 bases align to TRBD2. The CDR3 has 18 amino acids. V lost 4 bases, J lost 1 base, and 12 bases stayed unmatched. In germline, CDR1 is MNHEY, CDR2 SMNVEV (reference sequence). CDR3 in DNA: TGTGCCAGCAGTTCCTTACCGGGACTAGCGTCCCTCCAAGAGACCCAGTACTTC. This gives the protein CASSSLPGLASLQETQYF.

This clone was counted a single time. J is TRBJ1-2 and V is TRBV18; 9 bases agree with TRBD1. In germline, CDR1 is KGHSH, CDR2 LQKENI. This CDR3 has 14 amino acids. V trimming: 1 base; J trimming: 7 bases; junction bases outside the gene matches: 4. The CDR3 DNA reads as TGTGCCAGCTCACCACGGACAGGGGCTTTTGGCTACACCTTC. This sequence encodes CASSPRTGAFGYTF.

This chain connects TRBV7-2 to TRBJ2-1; 8 bases agree with TRBD2. There are 13 residues in the CDR3. V lost 5 bases to trimming and J lost 6 bases; unmatched junction nucleotides: 3. Germline-derived CDR1 and CDR2 are SGHTA and FQGNSA. The CDR3 is CASSRTSFNEQFF. The CDR3 bases are TGTGCCAGCAGCCGGACTAGCTTCAATGAGCAGTTCTTC.

In this sample, this clone turned up once. The rearrangement links TRBV30 to TRBJ1-2; D is perhaps TRBD1 (5 bases). In germline, CDR1 is GTSNPN, CDR2 SVGIG (reference sequence). V was pared by 3 bases and J by 5 bases, with 22 bases between. CDR3 length equals 16 residues. CDR3 bases: TGTGCCTGGAGCTACATATCGGGACTCTTCCATTATGGCTACACCTTC. Its translation: CAWSYISGLFHYGYTF.

This chain uses TRBV14 with TRBJ1-4; D unclear. The V gene lost 4 bases and the J gene lost 0 bases, with 9 bases spanning the gap. The CDR3 extends over 15 amino acids. CDR1 and CDR2 from the germline V gene are SGHDN and FVKESK. CDR3 coding DNA: TGTGCCAGCAGCCGACCGGGAGCAACTAATGAAAAACTGTTTTTT. Residues: CASSRPGATNEKLFF.

The chain combines TRBV18 with TRBJ1-1, with D possibly matching TRBD1 (6 bases). This CDR3 comprises 15 residues. Germline V gives CDR1 KGHSH, CDR2 LQKENI. With 1 base removed from V and 5 bases from J, the gap between germline ends came to 14 bases. This CDR3 is CASSPQEGGGTEAFF. DNA for the CDR3: TGTGCCAGCTCACCACAGGAAGGGGGAGGGACTGAAGCTTTCTTT. The entire variable domain, with the rest obtained from reference TRBV18 and TRBJ1-1, is as follows: NAGVMQNPRHLVRRRGQEARLRCSPMKGHSHVYWYRQLPEEGLKFMVYLQKENIIDESGMPKERFSAEFPKEGPSILRIQQVVRGDSAAYFCASSPQEGGGTEAFFGQGTRLTVV.

The table lists this clone with a few counts. This chain joins TRBV11-3 and TRBJ2-3, with 11 bases identical to TRBD1. This CDR3 spans 16 amino acids. Losses at the gene ends were 1 base for V and 4 bases for J; bases not matched to a gene: 4. Germline CDR1 SGHNT, CDR2 YENEEA. CDR3 sequence: CASSLAGTGGPDTQYF. In DNA, the CDR3 is TGTGCCAGCAGCTTAGCAGGGACAGGGGGGCCAGATACGCAGTATTTT. Full variable domain (remainder filled in from reference TRBV11-3 and TRBJ2-3): EAGVVQSPRYKIIEKKQPVAFWCNPISGHNTLYWYLQNLGQGPELLIRYENEEAVDDSQLPKDRFSAERLKGVDSTLKIQPAELGDSAVYLCASSLAGTGGPDTQYFGPGTRLTVL.

The genes are TRBV9 and TRBJ2-7; the D gene is possibly TRBD1 (6 bases). V lost 3 bases, J lost 2 bases, and 15 bases lay in between. CDR1 and CDR2 (germline): SGDLS, YYNGEE. The CDR3 sequence is 15 residues long. The CDR3 region is CASSATGAGAYEQYF. CDR3 DNA sequence: TGTGCCAGCAGCGCAACCGGGGCAGGGGCCTACGAGCAGTACTTC.

This clone appeared a single time. The rearrangement links TRBV11-3 to TRBJ2-1, with D perhaps TRBD2 (6 bases). The CDR3 contains 20 residues. The V end was cut by 0 bases, the J end by 1 base, with 22 bases between. Germline values: CDR1 SGHNT, CDR2 YENEEA. The CDR3 sequence: CASSLDTGLISPMSYNEQFF. CDR3 coding DNA: TGTGCCAGCAGCTTAGACACCGGACTAATCAGCCCTATGTCCTACAATGAGCAGTTCTTC.

The rearrangement uses TRBV5-1 and TRBJ2-3; D perhaps matches TRBD1 (6 bases). CDR3 length: 15 residues. V gave up 0 bases and J gave up 1 base, with 9 bases separating them. The germline gives CDR1 SGHRS, CDR2 YFSETQ. The CDR3 protein is CASSLGGHGTDTQYF. In DNA, the CDR3 is TGCGCCAGCAGCTTGGGGGGACACGGCACAGATACGCAGTATTTT.

This rearrangement joins TRBV9 to TRBJ2-1; 7 bases fit TRBD2. The CDR3 sequence is 15 residues long. The V gene end was trimmed by 0 bases and the J gene end by 9 bases; junction bases not matched to a gene: 9. The germline V gene has CDR1 SGDLS and CDR2 YYNGEE. For the CDR3, the DNA is TGTGCCAGCAGCGTAGAAAGCGGGATAGTGGTTGAGCAGTTCTTC. It encodes CASSVESGIVVEQFF.

V is TRBV5-4 and J is TRBJ2-5; 11 bases are shared with TRBD2. The CDR3 consists of 15 residues. Germline CDR1 SGHNT, CDR2 YYREEE (reference sequence). The J segment lost 5 bases and the V segment lost 4 bases, leaving 7 bases of the junction unmatched. CDR3 sequence: CASSGSGRGEETQYF. The CDR3 bases are TGTGCCAGCAGCGGTAGCGGGAGGGGAGAGGAGACCCAGTACTTC.

The sample holds a few counts of this clone. This chain connects TRBV4-3 to TRBJ2-1; D is uncertain. Germline V lookup: CDR1 LGHNA, CDR2 YSLEER. CDR3 size: 15 residues. V lost 0 bases, J lost 3 bases, and 9 bases lay in between. The CDR3 DNA sequence: TGCGCCAGCAGCCAAGATCTAGACTTCTACAATGAGCAGTTCTTC. Protein: CASSQDLDFYNEQFF.

This chain links TRBV27 with TRBJ2-7; 11 nucleotides match TRBD2. This CDR3 has 15 amino acids. Germline V lookup: CDR1 MNHEY, CDR2 SMNVEV (reference sequence). The V and J ends lost 7 bases and 4 bases, in that order; junction bases with no gene match: 9. This CDR3 is CASTLGPSGGYEQYF. CDR3 nucleotide sequence: TGTGCCAGCACTCTGGGTCCTAGCGGGGGGTACGAGCAGTACTTC.

The chain couples TRBV6-5 to TRBJ1-1; D call uncertain. Trimming cost V 4 bases and J 6 bases, with 6 bases left between them. The germline gives CDR1 MNHEY, CDR2 SVGAGI. The CDR3 totals 11 residues. The CDR3 loop is CASSFLAEAFF. CDR3 in DNA: TGTGCCAGCAGTTTCCTTGCTGAAGCTTTCTTT.

The chain couples TRBV4-1 to TRBJ2-5; TRBD2 matches at 10 bases. The end of the DNA is better explained by TRBJ2-7, so the J call may be wrong. Germline CDR1 reads MGHRA; CDR2 reads YSYEKL. This CDR3 is built from 16 residues. The CDR3 here is CASSQRLAGGAYEQYF. In nucleotides, the CDR3 is TGCGCCAGCAGCCAAAGACTAGCGGGCGGGGCCTACGAGCAGTACTTC.

V usage is TRBV14 and J usage is TRBJ2-1; tentative D call: TRBD1 (5 bases). The CDR3 is 15 residues long. CDR1 is SGHDN, CDR2 FVKESK, per germline. The ends were cut back, 5 bases at V and 2 bases at J, with 13 bases in the middle. CDR3 DNA sequence: TGTGCCAGCAGCAAGGGGTGGAAAACCTACAATGAGCAGTTCTTC. The encoded protein is CASSKGWKTYNEQFF.

V and J are TRBV6-1 and TRBJ1-2; D is unresolved. V was trimmed by 3 bases and J by 1 base, leaving 9 bases between them. Germline CDR1 and CDR2: MNHNS and SASEGT. The CDR3 is 14 residues long. CDR3 region: CASSDPGSNYGYTF. The CDR3 DNA is TGTGCCAGCAGTGACCCAGGTAGTAACTATGGCTACACCTTC.

The gene calls are TRBV28 and TRBJ2-7; possible D gene TRBD2, 5 bases. This CDR3 has 14 amino acids. V was trimmed by 3 bases and J by 4 bases, leaving 13 bases between them. Germline V gives CDR1 MDHEN, CDR2 SYDVKM. DNA for the CDR3: TGTGCCAGCAGTTTTTCGGACTCGATTTACGAGCAGTACTTC. This encodes CASSFSDSIYEQYF. The full variable domain, in which reference TRBV28 and TRBJ2-7 provide the parts outside the CDR3, is DVKVTQSSRYLVKRTGEKVFLECVQDMDHENMFWYRQDPGLGLRLIYFSYDVKMKEKGDIPEGYSVSREKKERFSLILESASTNQTSMYLCASSFSDSIYEQYFGPGTRLTVT.

A single count supports this clone. The chain has TRBV27 and TRBJ2-1; TRBD1 aligns across 9 bases. CDR1 and CDR2 from the germline V gene are MNHEY and SMNVEV (reference sequence). With V trimmed by 5 bases and J by 4 bases, 6 bases remained unmatched. The CDR3 is made up of 15 amino acids. The CDR3 protein is CASSAGTGPYNEQFF. The CDR3 coding sequence is TGTGCCAGCAGTGCCGGGACAGGGCCTTACAATGAGCAGTTCTTC.

This sequence joins TRBV27 and TRBJ2-1, with TRBD1 identical over 8 bases. J gave up 0 bases and V 4 bases, and 8 bases lay outside the gene matches. Germline V gives CDR1 MNHEY, CDR2 SMNVEV (reference sequence). The CDR3 sequence is 17 residues long. The CDR3 DNA reads as TGTGCCAGCAGTTCCCGGACAGGGACACCCTCCTACAATGAGCAGTTCTTC. Amino acids: CASSSRTGTPSYNEQFF.

J is TRBJ2-5 and V is TRBV7-2; 8 bases agree with TRBD2. The CDR3 length is 14 residues. The J segment lost 2 bases and the V segment lost 3 bases, leaving 2 bases of the junction unmatched. The germline V gene encodes CDR1 SGHTA and CDR2 FQGNSA. The CDR3 DNA reads as TGTGCCAGCAGCTTTCAGCGGGGGCAAGAGACCCAGTACTTC. Protein: CASSFQRGQETQYF.